The entry below gives a single T cell receptor beta chain sequence along with its context. Its antigen is undetermined. Though nominally healthy at sampling, donors likely had unrecorded immune exposures. The V and J ends lost 6 bases and 7 bases respectively, with 16 bases between them. From germline, CDR1 is MDHEN and CDR2 SYDVKM. This CDR3 contains 14 residues. The sample originates from a study of cytomegalovirus exposure and HLA in healthy donors. The PCR was carried out with 60 Vbeta primers and 13 Jbeta primers. Repertoires were generated with immunoSEQ multiplex PCR, while TCRdb's copy carries only in-frame clones and drops some. This sample yields over 140,000 clones, of which approximately 82% are seen a single time; around 1.5% belongs to the top ten. Findings of the study overall: Per published accounts, TCR beta sequences correctly predicted the HLA-A and HLA-B alleles of most subjects.

Specimen: PBMCs. The origin of this receptor is a young man in good health and CMV-seropositive. This chain connects TRBV28 to TRBJ1-5, with D possibly being TRBD1 (5 bases). CDR3 protein: CASSPLTVRQPQHF. The CDR3 DNA reads as TGTGCCAGCAGCCCCCTGACAGTGAGGCAGCCCCAGCATTTT.